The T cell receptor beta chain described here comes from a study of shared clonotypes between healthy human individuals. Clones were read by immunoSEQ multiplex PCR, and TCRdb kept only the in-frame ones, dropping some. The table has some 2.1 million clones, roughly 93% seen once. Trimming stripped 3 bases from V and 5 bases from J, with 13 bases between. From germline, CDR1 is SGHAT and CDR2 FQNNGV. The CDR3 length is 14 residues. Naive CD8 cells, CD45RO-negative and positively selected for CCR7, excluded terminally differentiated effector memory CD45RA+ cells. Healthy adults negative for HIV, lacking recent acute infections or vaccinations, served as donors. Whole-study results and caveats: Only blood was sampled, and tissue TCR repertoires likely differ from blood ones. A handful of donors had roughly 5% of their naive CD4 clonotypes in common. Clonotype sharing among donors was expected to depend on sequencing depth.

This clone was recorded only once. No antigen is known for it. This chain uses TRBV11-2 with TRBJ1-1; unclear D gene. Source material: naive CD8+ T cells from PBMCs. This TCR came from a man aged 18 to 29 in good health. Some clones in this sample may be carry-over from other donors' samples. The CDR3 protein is CASSFPKVETEAFF. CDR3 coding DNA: TGTGCCAGCAGCTTCCCGAAAGTTGAGACTGAAGCTTTCTTT.